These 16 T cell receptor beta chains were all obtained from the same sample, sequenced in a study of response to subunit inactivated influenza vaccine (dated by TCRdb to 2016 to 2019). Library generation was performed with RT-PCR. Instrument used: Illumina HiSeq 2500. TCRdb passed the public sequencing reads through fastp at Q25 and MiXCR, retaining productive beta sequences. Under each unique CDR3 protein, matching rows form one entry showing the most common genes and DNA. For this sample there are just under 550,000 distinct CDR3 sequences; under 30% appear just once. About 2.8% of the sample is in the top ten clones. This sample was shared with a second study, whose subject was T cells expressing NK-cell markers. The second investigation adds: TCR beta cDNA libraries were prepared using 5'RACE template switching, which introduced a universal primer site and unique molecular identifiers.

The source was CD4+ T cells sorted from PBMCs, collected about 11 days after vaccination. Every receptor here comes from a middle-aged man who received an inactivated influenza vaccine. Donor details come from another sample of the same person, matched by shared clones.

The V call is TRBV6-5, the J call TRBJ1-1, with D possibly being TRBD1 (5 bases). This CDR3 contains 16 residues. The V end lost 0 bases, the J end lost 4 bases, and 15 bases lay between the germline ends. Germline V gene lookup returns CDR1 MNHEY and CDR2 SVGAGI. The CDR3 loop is CASSYSTGARGTEAFF. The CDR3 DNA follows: TGTGCCAGCAGTTACTCAACCGGGGCCCGAGGCACTGAAGCTTTCTTT.

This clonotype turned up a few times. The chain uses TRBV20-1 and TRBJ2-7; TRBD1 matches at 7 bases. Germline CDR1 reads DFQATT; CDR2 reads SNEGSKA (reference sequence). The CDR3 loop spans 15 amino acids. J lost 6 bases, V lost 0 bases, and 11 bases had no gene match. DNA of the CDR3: TGCAGTGCTAGAGATGGGGACAGTCCCCTCGGCGAGCAGTACTTC. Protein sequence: CSARDGDSPLGEQYF.

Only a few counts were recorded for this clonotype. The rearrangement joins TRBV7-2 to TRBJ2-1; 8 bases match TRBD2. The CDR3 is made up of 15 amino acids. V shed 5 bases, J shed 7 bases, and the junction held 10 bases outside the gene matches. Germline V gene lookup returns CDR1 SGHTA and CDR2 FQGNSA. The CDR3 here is CASSPPGGGRNEQFF. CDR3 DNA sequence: TGTGCCAGCAGCCCCCCTGGCGGGGGGCGGAATGAGCAGTTCTTC. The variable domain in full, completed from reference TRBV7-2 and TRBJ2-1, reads GAGVSQSPSNKVTEKGKDVELRCDPISGHTALYWYRQSLGQGLEFLIYFQGNSAPDKSGLPSDRFSAERTGGSVSTLTIQRTQQEDSAVYLCASSPPGGGRNEQFFGPGTRLTVL.

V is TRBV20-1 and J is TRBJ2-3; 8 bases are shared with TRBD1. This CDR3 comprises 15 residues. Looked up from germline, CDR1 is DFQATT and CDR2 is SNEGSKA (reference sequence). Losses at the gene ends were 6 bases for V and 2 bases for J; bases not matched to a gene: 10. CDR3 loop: CSAQGATGNTDTQYF. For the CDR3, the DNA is TGCAGTGCCCAGGGGGCTACCGGAAACACAGATACGCAGTATTTT.

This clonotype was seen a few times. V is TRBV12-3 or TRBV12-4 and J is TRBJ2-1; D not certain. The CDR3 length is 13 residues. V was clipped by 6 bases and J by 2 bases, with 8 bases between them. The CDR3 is CASRVGPYNEQFF. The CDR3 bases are TGTGCCAGCAGGGTGGGCCCCTACAATGAGCAGTTCTTC.

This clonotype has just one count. The CDR3 DNA is TGTGCCAGCAGCCCATTCGACAGTTCACTGCAGTTCTTC. Protein: CASSPFDSSLQFF. The V and J genes are TRBV11-3 and TRBJ2-1, with a tentative D call TRBD1 (5 bases). The CDR3 contains 13 residues. In germline, CDR1 is SGHNT, CDR2 YENEEA. The V and J ends lost 5 bases and 12 bases respectively, with 17 bases between them.

CDR3 nucleotide sequence: TGTGCCAGCTCACAGGAGAATTCACCCCTCCACTTT. It codes for CASSQENSPLHF. The chain couples TRBV18 to TRBJ1-6; D unclear. The V end was cut by 4 bases, the J end by 7 bases, with 5 bases between. The germline V gene has CDR1 KGHSH and CDR2 LQKENI. The CDR3 totals 12 residues. Full variable domain (remainder filled in from reference TRBV18 and TRBJ1-6): NAGVMQNPRHLVRRRGQEARLRCSPMKGHSHVYWYRQLPEEGLKFMVYLQKENIIDESGMPKERFSAEFPKEGPSILRIQQVVRGDSAAYFCASSQENSPLHFGNGTRLTVT.

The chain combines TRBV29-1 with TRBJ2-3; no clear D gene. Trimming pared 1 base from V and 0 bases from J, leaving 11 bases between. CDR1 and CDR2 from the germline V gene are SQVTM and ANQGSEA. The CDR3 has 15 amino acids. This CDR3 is CSVEGYRSSTDTQYF. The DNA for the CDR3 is TGCAGCGTTGAAGGGTACAGATCTAGCACAGATACGCAGTATTTT.

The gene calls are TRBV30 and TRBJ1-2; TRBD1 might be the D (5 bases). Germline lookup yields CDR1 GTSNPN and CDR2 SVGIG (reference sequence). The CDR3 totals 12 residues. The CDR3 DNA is TGTACAGGCGGCAGCGACTTTTATGGCTACACCTTC. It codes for CTGGSDFYGYTF.

The chain's CDR3 is CSAYQGQTQETQYF. The CDR3 region has the DNA TGCAGTGCCTACCAGGGACAGACCCAAGAGACCCAGTACTTC. This chain joins TRBV20-1 and TRBJ2-5; TRBD1 aligns across 7 bases. Trimming removed 6 bases from V and 1 base from J; junction bases left unmatched: 8. This CDR3 contains 14 residues. Germline V gene data show CDR1 as DFQATT and CDR2 as SNEGSKA (reference sequence).

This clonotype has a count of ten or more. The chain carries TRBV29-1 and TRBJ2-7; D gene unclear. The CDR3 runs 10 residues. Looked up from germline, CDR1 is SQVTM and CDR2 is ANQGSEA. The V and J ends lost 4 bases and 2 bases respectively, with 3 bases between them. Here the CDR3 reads CSVVAYEQYF. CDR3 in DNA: TGCAGCGTTGTTGCCTACGAGCAGTACTTC.

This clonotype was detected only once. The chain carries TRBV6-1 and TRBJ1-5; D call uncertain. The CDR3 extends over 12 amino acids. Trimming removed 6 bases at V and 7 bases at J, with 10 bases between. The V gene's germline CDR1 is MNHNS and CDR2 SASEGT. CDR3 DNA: TGTGCCAGCAGGGTAGAGGTACAGCCCCAGCATTTT. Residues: CASRVEVQPQHF.

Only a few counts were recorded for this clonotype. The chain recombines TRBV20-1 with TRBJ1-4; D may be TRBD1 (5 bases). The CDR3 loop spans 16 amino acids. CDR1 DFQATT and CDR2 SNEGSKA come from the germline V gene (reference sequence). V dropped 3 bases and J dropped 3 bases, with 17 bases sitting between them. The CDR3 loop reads CSAREDRAGPNEKLFF. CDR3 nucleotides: TGCAGTGCTAGGGAGGACCGTGCAGGGCCTAATGAAAAACTGTTTTTT.

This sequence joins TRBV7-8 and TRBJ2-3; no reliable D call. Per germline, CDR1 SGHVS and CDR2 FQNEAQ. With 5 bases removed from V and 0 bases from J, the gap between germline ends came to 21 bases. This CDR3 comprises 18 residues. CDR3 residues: CASSEFKALSTSTDTQYF. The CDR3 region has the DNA TGTGCCAGCAGCGAATTTAAAGCCCTATCGACTAGCACAGATACGCAGTATTTT. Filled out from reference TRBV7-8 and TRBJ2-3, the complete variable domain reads GAGVSQSPRYKVAKRGQDVALRCDPISGHVSLFWYQQALGQGPEFLTYFQNEAQLDKSGLPSDRFFAERPEGSVSTLKIQRTQQEDSAVYLCASSEFKALSTSTDTQYFGPGTRLTVL.

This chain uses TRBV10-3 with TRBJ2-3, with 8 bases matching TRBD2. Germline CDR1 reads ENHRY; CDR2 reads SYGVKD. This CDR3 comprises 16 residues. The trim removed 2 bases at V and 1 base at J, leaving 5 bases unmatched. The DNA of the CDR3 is TGTGCCATCAGTGAGGGGTTGACTAGCGGCACAGATACGCAGTATTTT. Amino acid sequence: CAISEGLTSGTDTQYF.

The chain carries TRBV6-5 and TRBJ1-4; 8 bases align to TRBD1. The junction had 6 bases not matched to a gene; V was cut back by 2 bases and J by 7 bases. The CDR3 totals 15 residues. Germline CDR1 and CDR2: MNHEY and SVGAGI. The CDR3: CASSYGRGRSEKLFF. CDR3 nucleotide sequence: TGTGCCAGCAGTTACGGCAGGGGGCGGAGTGAAAAACTGTTTTTT.